These 28 T cell receptor beta chains were sequenced from one sample in a study of OX40 agonist ivuxolimab in advanced cancers. Here immunoSEQ multiplex PCR was the method, and the copy in TCRdb shows in-frame clones only, minus some. The sample shows nearly 20,000 clones, around 85% of them seen only once. Here the sequenced sample was CD4+ or CD8+ T cells sorted from blood, taken in a trial of the OX40 agonist ivuxolimab. The origin of the receptors is an adult with an advanced solid tumor such as melanoma, head and neck, liver or kidney cancer.

Concerning this clone itself: A far larger clone is a single base away, which makes a read error likely. This specimen includes other DNA sequences encoding the same CDR3. The J gene is TRBJ2-3, the V gene TRBV13; D not resolved. The ends were cut back, 5 bases at V and 4 bases at J, with 7 bases in the middle. Per the germline V gene, CDR1 is PRHDT and CDR2 is FYEKMQ (reference sequence). There are 12 residues in the CDR3. CDR3 DNA sequence: TGTGCCAGCAGCCTAGTCCCAGATACGCAGTATTTT. Protein: CASSLVPDTQYF. Drawing the rest from reference TRBV13 and TRBJ2-3, the complete variable domain is AAGVIQSPRHLIKEKRETATLKCYPIPRHDTVYWYQQGPGQDPQFLISFYEKMQSDKGSIPDRFSAQQFSDYHSELNMSSLELGDSALYFCASSLVPDTQYFGPGTRLTVL.

V usage is TRBV7-3 and J usage is TRBJ2-3; D gene unclear. This CDR3 has 15 amino acids. V dropped 5 bases and J dropped 1 base, with 13 bases sitting between them. CDR1 is SGHTA and CDR2 is FQGTGA in the germline V gene. CDR3 bases: TGTGCCAGCAGCCCAGGCGCAGAGCGCACAGATACGCAGTATTTT. Protein: CASSPGAERTDTQYF.

V usage is TRBV6-5 and J usage is TRBJ2-3, with D hard to call. Trimming stripped 0 bases from V and 1 base from J, with 8 bases between. Germline V gene data show CDR1 as MNHEY and CDR2 as SVGAGI. The CDR3 length is 15 residues. The CDR3 is CASSYSGGRTDTQYF. In DNA, the CDR3 is TGTGCCAGCAGTTACTCAGGCGGACGCACAGATACGCAGTATTTT.

The chain is built from TRBV5-1 and TRBJ2-2; D is uncertain. The V end was cut by 0 bases, the J end by 0 bases, with 3 bases between. CDR1 SGHRS and CDR2 YFSETQ come from the germline V gene. The CDR3 has 14 residues. The CDR3 here is CASSLAPNTGELFF. The CDR3, as DNA: TGCGCCAGCAGCTTGGCCCCGAACACCGGGGAGCTGTTTTTT.

The rearrangement joins TRBV6-5 to TRBJ2-1; TRBD2 aligns across 9 bases. There are 12 residues in the CDR3. V was clipped by 5 bases and J by 16 bases; unmatched bases: 9. Germline loops: CDR1 MNHEY, CDR2 SVGAGI. The CDR3 DNA sequence: TGTGCCAGCAGTCCGATAGCGGGAGTAGCTTTCTTC. It codes for CASSPIAGVAFF.

A single count supports this clone. This chain uses TRBV27 with TRBJ2-7, with a weak D call TRBD1 (6 bases). This CDR3 spans 14 amino acids. Germline V gene sequence: CDR1 MNHEY, CDR2 SMNVEV (reference sequence). V lost 3 bases and J 2 bases, leaving 11 bases between the germline ends. DNA of the CDR3: TGTGCCAGCAGTTTTGGCAGGGGAACCTACGAGCAGTACTTC. This codes for CASSFGRGTYEQYF.

This clone was counted between two and nine times. The chain combines TRBV5-6 with TRBJ2-5; D call uncertain. This CDR3 is built from 12 residues. CDR1 and CDR2 (germline): SGHDT, YYEEEE. V was clipped by 3 bases and J by 5 bases, with 8 bases between them. CDR3 DNA sequence: TGTGCCAGCAGCTGGGGATCCGAGACCCAGTACTTC. Residues: CASSWGSETQYF.

CDR3 bases: TGTGCCAGCAGTGCTAGCGATTTCACAGATACGCAGTATTTT. It is translated as CASSASDFTDTQYF. The genes are TRBV2 and TRBJ2-3, with D perhaps matching TRBD2 (6 bases). This CDR3 region has 14 residues. Trimming left V 4 bases short and J 2 bases short, with 10 bases between. Germline V gene lookup returns CDR1 SNHLY and CDR2 FYNNEI.

The chain carries TRBV6-1 and TRBJ1-2, with D possibly TRBD1 on 5 matching bases. CDR1 and CDR2 (germline): MNHNS, SASEGT. V gave up 7 bases and J gave up 4 bases, with 19 bases separating them. This CDR3 is built from 15 residues. This CDR3 is CASTRVGQGSYGYTF. The CDR3 DNA follows: TGTGCCAGCACCCGGGTAGGGCAGGGAAGCTATGGCTACACCTTC.

The gene calls are TRBV5-1 and TRBJ2-2, with 9 nucleotides matching TRBD1. CDR3 length equals 15 residues. Germline lookup yields CDR1 SGHRS and CDR2 YFSETQ. After removal of 6 bases from V and 7 bases from J, the junction contained 10 bases not matched to a gene. The CDR3, as DNA: TGCGCCAGCAACAACCGAACAGGGGGCTTCGGGGAGCTGTTTTTT. Translation gives CASNNRTGGFGELFF.

This chain connects TRBV6-6 to TRBJ2-7; weak D call: TRBD1 (5 bases). CDR1 MNHNY and CDR2 SVGAGI come from the germline V gene (reference sequence). V dropped 5 bases and J dropped 1 base, with 12 bases sitting between them. The CDR3 is 14 residues long. CDR3 amino acids: CASSNPGLSYEQYF. CDR3 bases: TGTGCCAGCAGTAATCCAGGGCTTTCCTACGAGCAGTACTTC.

The chain links TRBV4-3 to TRBJ1-1; no reliable D call. Trimming cost V 4 bases and J 3 bases, with 15 bases left between them. Germline CDR1 and CDR2: LGHNA and YSLEER. The CDR3 extends over 15 amino acids. DNA for the CDR3: TGCGCCAGCAGCCTAGGACTTATCGAGTACACTGAAGCTTTCTTT. Translated: CASSLGLIEYTEAFF.

This clone was seen a handful of times. This chain connects TRBV5-6 to TRBJ1-1, with D possibly TRBD1 on 6 matching bases. Per the germline V gene, CDR1 is SGHDT and CDR2 is YYEEEE. Trimming took 6 bases from V and 1 from J, leaving 10 bases between them. This CDR3 is built from 13 residues. The CDR3 protein is CASKKGGNTEAFF. The CDR3 DNA sequence: TGTGCCAGCAAGAAAGGGGGGAACACTGAAGCTTTCTTT.

J is TRBJ1-6 and V is TRBV10-1; the D gene is possibly TRBD1 (6 bases). The CDR3 is made up of 14 amino acids. Germline CDR1 is WNHNN and CDR2 is SYGVQD (reference sequence). Trimming took off 0 bases at V and 11 bases at J, with 11 bases between the two ends. The CDR3 here is CASSESGPGAPLHF. CDR3 DNA sequence: TGCGCCAGCAGTGAGTCCGGTCCAGGGGCACCCCTCCACTTT.

This sequence joins TRBV9 and TRBJ1-4; no definite D call. Germline V gene data show CDR1 as SGDLS and CDR2 as YYNGEE. Between the trimmed V and J ends, which lost 0 bases and 2 bases, there was a span of 8 bases. This CDR3 region has 15 residues. The CDR3 here is CASSVGAGTNEKLFF. The CDR3 nucleotides read TGTGCCAGCAGCGTAGGGGCAGGTACTAATGAAAAACTGTTTTTT.

The genes are TRBV7-3 and TRBJ2-3; no definite D call. Germline loops: CDR1 SGHTA, CDR2 FQGTGA. The V end was cut by 4 bases, the J end by 3 bases, with 14 bases between. The CDR3 spans 15 residues. The CDR3 sequence: CASSSTWDGTDTQYF. In DNA, the CDR3 is TGTGCCAGCAGCTCCACATGGGATGGTACAGATACGCAGTATTTT.

The rearrangement links TRBV7-2 to TRBJ2-5, with D possibly called TRBD1 or TRBD2 (7 bases each). Germline CDR1 and CDR2: SGHTA and FQGNSA. The germline V and J ends were trimmed by 5 bases and 5 bases, with 18 bases remaining between them. This CDR3 has 15 residues. The chain's CDR3 is CASSPGGGALETQYF. Here the CDR3 DNA reads TGTGCCAGCAGCCCAGGGGGAGGGGCTCTCGAGACCCAGTACTTC.

The chain carries TRBV9 and TRBJ2-3; 10 bases align to TRBD2. Germline loops: CDR1 SGDLS, CDR2 YYNGEE. The junction had 3 bases not matched to a gene; V was cut back by 4 bases and J by 4 bases. The CDR3 runs 14 residues. The CDR3 spells CASSPSGRADTQYF. As DNA, the CDR3 is TGTGCCAGCAGCCCAAGCGGGAGGGCAGATACGCAGTATTTT.

The genes are TRBV6-1 and TRBJ2-7; 9 bases map to TRBD1. In germline, CDR1 is MNHNS, CDR2 SASEGT. CDR3 length: 16 residues. V was pared by 4 bases and J by 6 bases, with 13 bases of the junction left unmatched. As DNA, the CDR3 is TGTGCCAGCAGTGCCCTAACCGGGACAGGGTCTGGCGAGCAGTACTTC. This encodes CASSALTGTGSGEQYF.

J is TRBJ2-4 and V is TRBV18; tentatively, D is TRBD1 or TRBD2 (6 bases each). CDR1 and CDR2 (germline): KGHSH, LQKENI. The CDR3 consists of 17 residues. The ends were cut back, 5 bases at V and 5 bases at J, with 22 bases in the middle. This CDR3 is CASSRGVASGGQNIQYF. The CDR3 DNA is TGTGCCAGCTCAAGGGGGGTAGCGAGCGGCGGGCAAAACATTCAGTACTTC. Full variable domain (rest looked up from reference TRBV18 and TRBJ2-4): NAGVMQNPRHLVRRRGQEARLRCSPMKGHSHVYWYRQLPEEGLKFMVYLQKENIIDESGMPKERFSAEFPKEGPSILRIQQVVRGDSAAYFCASSRGVASGGQNIQYFGAGTRLSVL.

CDR3 loop: CASSASIQGPYGYTF. CDR3 nucleotides: TGTGCCAGCAGCGCCTCAATCCAGGGACCCTATGGCTACACCTTC. The chain has TRBV9 and TRBJ1-2; weak D call: TRBD1 (5 bases). This CDR3 is 15 amino acids long. Trimming cost V 3 bases and J 4 bases, with 16 bases left between them. CDR1 is SGDLS, CDR2 YYNGEE, per germline.

The chain couples TRBV18 to TRBJ2-7; no clear D. Looked up from germline, CDR1 is KGHSH and CDR2 is LQKENI. The length of the CDR3 is 13 residues. Deletions cut 1 base from V and 3 bases from J, with 7 bases between. In nucleotides, the CDR3 is TGTGCCAGCTCACCACTCCCCAACTACGAGCAGTACTTC. It encodes CASSPLPNYEQYF.

CDR3 DNA: TGTGCCAGCAGCCCTTGGGAGGGCATCTCCTACGAGCAGTACTTC. This encodes CASSPWEGISYEQYF. The chain employs TRBV11-2 and TRBJ2-7, with 7 bases aligning to TRBD2. The CDR3 has 15 residues. Trimming at V came to 5 bases and at J to 0 bases, leaving 7 bases not matched to a gene. Germline V gene sequence: CDR1 SGHAT, CDR2 FQNNGV.

The V call is TRBV9, the J call TRBJ1-3; 7 bases fit TRBD1. The germline CDR1 and CDR2 sequences are SGDLS and YYNGEE. The V gene end was trimmed by 0 bases and the J gene end by 3 bases; junction bases not matched to a gene: 3. The CDR3 covers 15 residues. CDR3: CASSVGQGSGNTIYF. In DNA form, the CDR3 reads TGTGCCAGCAGCGTAGGACAGGGCAGTGGAAACACCATATATTTT.

This clone was recorded only once. V usage is TRBV6-5 and J usage is TRBJ2-1, with D possibly being TRBD1 or TRBD2 (5 bases each). Germline-derived CDR1 and CDR2 are MNHEY and SVGAGI. This CDR3 spans 15 amino acids. Trimming pared 6 bases from V and 0 bases from J, leaving 12 bases between. The DNA of the CDR3 is TGTGCCAGCAGCAACGGGGCCCCCTCCTACAATGAGCAGTTCTTC. Protein product: CASSNGAPSYNEQFF.

The rearrangement uses TRBV6-1 and TRBJ2-7; possibly TRBD2 for D (7 bases). CDR3 length: 15 amino acids. Trimming removed 3 bases from V and 3 bases from J, with 15 bases in between. Germline V gene sequence: CDR1 MNHNS, CDR2 SASEGT. The CDR3 here is CASSEGAGALYEQYF. CDR3 sequence (DNA): TGTGCCAGCAGTGAGGGGGCGGGGGCCCTCTACGAGCAGTACTTC.

The chain recombines TRBV2 with TRBJ2-5; perhaps TRBD2 as D (6 bases). CDR1 and CDR2 (germline): SNHLY, FYNNEI. The CDR3 spans 12 residues. The V end was cut by 8 bases, the J end by 0 bases, with 7 bases between. This CDR3 reads CASRGYQETQYF. In DNA, the CDR3 is TGTGCCAGCCGGGGGTACCAAGAGACCCAGTACTTC.

The chain joins TRBV27 to TRBJ2-7, with 12 bases aligning to TRBD2. This CDR3 has 14 residues. Per germline, CDR1 MNHEY and CDR2 SMNVEV (reference sequence). V shed 7 bases, J shed 7 bases, and the junction held 8 bases outside the gene matches. Here the CDR3 DNA reads TGTGCCAGCACGCGACTAGCGGGAGAGTGGGAGCAGTACTTC. This codes for CASTRLAGEWEQYF.